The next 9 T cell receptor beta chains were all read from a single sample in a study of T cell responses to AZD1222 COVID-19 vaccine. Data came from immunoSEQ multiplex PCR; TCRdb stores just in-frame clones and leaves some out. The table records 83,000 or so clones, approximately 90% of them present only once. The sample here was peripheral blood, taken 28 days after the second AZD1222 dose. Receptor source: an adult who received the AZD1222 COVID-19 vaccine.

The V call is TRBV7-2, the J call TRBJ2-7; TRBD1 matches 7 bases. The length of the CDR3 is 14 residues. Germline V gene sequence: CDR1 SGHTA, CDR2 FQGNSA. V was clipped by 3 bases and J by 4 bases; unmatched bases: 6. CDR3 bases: TGTGCCAGCAGCTTCGGGACAGAGCCTTACGAGCAGTACTTC. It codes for CASSFGTEPYEQYF.

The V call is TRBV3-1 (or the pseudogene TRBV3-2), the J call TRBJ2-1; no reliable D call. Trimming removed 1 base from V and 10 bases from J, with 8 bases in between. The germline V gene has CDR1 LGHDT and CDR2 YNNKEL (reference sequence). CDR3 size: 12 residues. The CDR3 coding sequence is TGTGCCAGCAGCCAAGGAATAGGAGAGCAGTTCTTC. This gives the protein CASSQGIGEQFF.

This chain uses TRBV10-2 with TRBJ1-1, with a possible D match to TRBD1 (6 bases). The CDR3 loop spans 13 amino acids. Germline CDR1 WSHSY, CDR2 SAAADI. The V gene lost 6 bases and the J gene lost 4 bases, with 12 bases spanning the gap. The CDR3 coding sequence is TGCGCCAGCAGCACCAGGGGTGGCACTGAAGCTTTCTTT. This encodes CASSTRGGTEAFF.

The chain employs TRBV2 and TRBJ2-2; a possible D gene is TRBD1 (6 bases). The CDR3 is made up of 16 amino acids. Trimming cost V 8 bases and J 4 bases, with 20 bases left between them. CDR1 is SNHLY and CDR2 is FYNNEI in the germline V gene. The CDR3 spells CASLPGQMRGTGELFF. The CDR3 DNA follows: TGTGCCAGCTTGCCCGGACAGATGCGAGGCACCGGGGAGCTGTTTTTT.

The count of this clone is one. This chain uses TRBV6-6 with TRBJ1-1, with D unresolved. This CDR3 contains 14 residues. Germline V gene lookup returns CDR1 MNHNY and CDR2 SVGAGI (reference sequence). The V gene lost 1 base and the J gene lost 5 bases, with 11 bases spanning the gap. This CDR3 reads CASSYFATGTEAFF. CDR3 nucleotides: TGTGCCAGCAGTTACTTCGCCACGGGGACTGAAGCTTTCTTT.

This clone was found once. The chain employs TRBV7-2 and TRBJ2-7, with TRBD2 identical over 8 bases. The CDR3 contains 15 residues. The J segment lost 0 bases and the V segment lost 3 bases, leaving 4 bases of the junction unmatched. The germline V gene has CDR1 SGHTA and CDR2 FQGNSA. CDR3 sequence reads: CASSFSGMSSYEQYF. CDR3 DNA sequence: TGTGCCAGCAGCTTTAGCGGGATGAGCTCCTACGAGCAGTACTTC.

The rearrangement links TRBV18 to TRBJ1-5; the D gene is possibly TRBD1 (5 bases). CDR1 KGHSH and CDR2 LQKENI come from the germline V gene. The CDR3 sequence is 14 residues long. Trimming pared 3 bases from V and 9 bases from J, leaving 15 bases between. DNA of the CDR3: TGTGCCAGCTCACCGTTGGGACTGGACGGGCCCCAGCATTTT. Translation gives CASSPLGLDGPQHF.

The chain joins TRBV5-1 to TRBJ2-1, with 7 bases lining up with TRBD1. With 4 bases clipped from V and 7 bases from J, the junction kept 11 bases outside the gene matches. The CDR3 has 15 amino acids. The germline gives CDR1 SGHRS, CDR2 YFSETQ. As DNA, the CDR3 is TGCGCCAGCAGCCCTGTGGGGACAGTAGGGAATGAGCAGTTCTTC. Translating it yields CASSPVGTVGNEQFF.

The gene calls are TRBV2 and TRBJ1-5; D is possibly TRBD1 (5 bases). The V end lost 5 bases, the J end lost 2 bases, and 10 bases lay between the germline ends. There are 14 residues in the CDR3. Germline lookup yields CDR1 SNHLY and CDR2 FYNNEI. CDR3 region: CASSWGDRNQPQHF. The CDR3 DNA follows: TGTGCCAGCAGTTGGGGGGATCGCAATCAGCCCCAGCATTTT.